Presented here are 7 T cell receptor beta chains from one specimen sequenced in a study of CD8 T cells in Susac syndrome (dated by TCRdb to 2018 to 2020). The library was made by the immunoSEQ multiplex PCR assay. RNA was extracted with the RNeasy kit and 0.5 to 1 ug was reverse transcribed using random hexamers. TCRdb passed the public sequencing reads through fastp at Q25 and MiXCR, retaining productive beta sequences. All rows with the same CDR3 protein become a single entry with the most common DNA and genes. The sample records 110,000 to 150,000 distinct CDR3 sequences, about 94% of which are singletons. 0.27% of the sample rests with the top ten. The sample taken for sequencing was CD8+ T cells from PBMCs. Receptors originate from a human donor in good health.

The chain links TRBV29-1 to TRBJ2-7; D perhaps matches TRBD2 (5 bases). This CDR3 has 15 residues. Germline V gene sequence: CDR1 SQVTM, CDR2 ANQGSEA. V dropped 4 bases and J dropped 3 bases, with 19 bases sitting between them. CDR3 in amino acids: CSVGAGSTPFYEQYF. The CDR3 region has the DNA TGCAGCGTTGGGGCGGGTTCGACGCCCTTCTACGAGCAGTACTTC.

The chain carries TRBV28 and TRBJ2-5, with TRBD2 matching 7 bases. The trim removed 10 bases at V and 4 bases at J, leaving 15 bases unmatched. The CDR3 has 15 residues. Per germline, CDR1 MDHEN and CDR2 SYDVKM. CDR3 protein: CATLALRDYPETQYF. The CDR3 bases are TGTGCCACCCTGGCGCTCCGGGACTATCCAGAGACCCAGTACTTC.

J is TRBJ2-7 and V is TRBV7-8, with 9 positions matching TRBD2. The CDR3 runs to 16 residues. Germline V gene lookup returns CDR1 SGHVS and CDR2 FQNEAQ. Trimming at V came to 6 bases and at J to 2 bases, leaving 11 bases not matched to a gene. CDR3 bases: TGTGCCAGCAGTCGTAGGTGGCGGGAGGGAACCTACGAGCAGTACTTC. This encodes CASSRRWREGTYEQYF.

This clonotype came up once. The chain combines TRBV24-1 with TRBJ1-2; D call uncertain. The V gene lost 4 bases and the J gene lost 5 bases, with 10 bases spanning the gap. The CDR3 spans 13 residues. The germline gives CDR1 KGHDR, CDR2 SFDVKD. CDR3 coding DNA: TGTGCCACCAGTGAGATGGGCTGGTATGGCTACACCTTC. Its translation is CATSEMGWYGYTF.

CDR3 coding DNA: TGCAGCGTTGAAGATGGGGGGAATACAAATCCGGATGAGCAGTTCTTC. Protein sequence: CSVEDGGNTNPDEQFF. V is TRBV29-1 and J is TRBJ2-1, with D possibly matching TRBD2 (6 bases). Germline V gene lookup returns CDR1 SQVTM and CDR2 ANQGSEA. The CDR3 loop spans 16 amino acids. Trimming shortened V by 0 bases and J by 8 bases, and 20 bases separated the two germline ends.

This clonotype was seen just once. The chain employs TRBV11-3 and TRBJ2-1, with 7 positions matching TRBD2. CDR3 length: 14 residues. In germline, CDR1 is SGHNT, CDR2 YENEEA. V trimming: 3 bases; J trimming: 7 bases; junction bases outside the gene matches: 6. CDR3 bases: TGTGCCAGCAGCTTTAGACGGGAGGTTAATGAGCAGTTCTTC. It yields the protein CASSFRREVNEQFF.

This clonotype was seen a handful of times. This chain links TRBV11-2 with TRBJ2-7, with unresolved D. Trimming took 6 bases from V and 4 from J, leaving 7 bases between them. CDR3 length: 11 residues. CDR1 and CDR2 (germline): SGHAT, FQNNGV. In DNA, the CDR3 is TGTGCCAGCAGTGCCTCTTACGAGCAGTACTTC. This gives the protein CASSASYEQYF.